This T cell receptor (beta chain) was documented in a study of beta chain features in type 1 diabetes. Findings and caveats of the study: Type 1 diabetes patients had moderately but significantly shorter TCRB CDR3s in all four CD4+ subsets. A potential PCR bias toward shorter templates would be equal in patient and control samples. Junctions at VDJ sites from type 1 diabetes patients had fewer insertions and more deletions.

As regards this clone: Its matching antigen is unknown.

Averaging about 100 mL, one heparinised blood draw was given by each donor. Per germline, CDR1 SEHNR and CDR2 FQNEAQ (reference sequence). With 3 bases clipped from V and 0 bases from J, the junction kept 5 bases outside the gene matches. This CDR3 has 16 amino acids. Of the isolated RNA, all was reverse transcribed, and so the sequenced material was expressed TCRB transcripts. Measured with immunoSEQ multiplex PCR; TCRdb has only the in-frame clones, and not every one. The sample has hundreds of thousands of clones; about 14% are singletons. This chain joins TRBV7-9 and TRBJ2-7, with TRBD2 matching 10 bases. The source of this sequence is a man aged 18 to 35 in good health. Input material: naive CD4+ T cells from blood. CDR3 nucleotide sequence: TGTGCCAGCAGCTTGGGGACTAGCGCCCGCTCCTACGAGCAGTACTTC. As protein: CASSLGTSARSYEQYF.